This T cell receptor (beta chain) was captured by sequencing in a study of beta chain features in type 1 diabetes. The sequenced template was cDNA made from the entire isolated RNA. Profiling relied on immunoSEQ multiplex PCR, and the TCRdb table lists in-frame clones only, not all of them. The sample includes over 120,000 clones, about 13% of them seen just once. As to this clone: Its antigen is as yet unknown. A single base is all that separates this from a far larger clone, so a read error is likely.

Overall study results and limits: All four CD4+ subsets from Type 1 diabetes patients carried moderately but significantly shorter TCRB CDR3s. In comparison with healthy donors, patients had naive, central memory and Treg TCRB repertoires that appeared more similar.

The material sequenced was central memory CD4+ T cells from blood. This TCR came from a man in his late teens or twenties with type 1 diabetes.

The chain's CDR3 is CARSQGTGGRSYEQYF. The CDR3 DNA sequence: TGCGCCCGCAGCCAAGGGACCGGGGGCCGCTCCTACGAGCAGTACTTC. V gene TRBV4-1 combines with J gene TRBJ2-7; D could derive from TRBD1 or TRBD2 (6 bases each). The CDR3 is made up of 16 amino acids. The germline V gene encodes CDR1 MGHRA and CDR2 YSYEKL.